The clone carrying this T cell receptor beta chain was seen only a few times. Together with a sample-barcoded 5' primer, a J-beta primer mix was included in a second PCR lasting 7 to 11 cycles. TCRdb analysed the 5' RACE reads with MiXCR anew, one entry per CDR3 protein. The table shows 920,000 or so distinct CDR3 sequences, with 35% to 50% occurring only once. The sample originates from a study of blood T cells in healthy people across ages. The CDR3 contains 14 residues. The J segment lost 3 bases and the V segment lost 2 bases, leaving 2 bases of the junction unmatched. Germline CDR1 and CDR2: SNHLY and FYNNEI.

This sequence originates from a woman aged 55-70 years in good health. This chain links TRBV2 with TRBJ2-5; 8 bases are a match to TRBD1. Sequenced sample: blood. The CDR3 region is CASSESDREETQYF. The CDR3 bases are TGTGCCAGCAGTGAATCGGACAGGGAAGAGACCCAGTACTTC.